This TCR beta chain was sequenced during a study of radiation and T cells in renal cell carcinoma. Across the whole study: Nephrectomy followed 15 Gy stereotactic body radiation by 4 weeks.

Sample time point: baseline pretreatment blood. Treatment here: 15 Gy SBRT to primary tumor, nephrectomy 4 weeks later. Overall study findings and caveats: From baseline, blood top tumor clonotypes peaked at 2 weeks post-radiation.

V lost 4 bases, J lost 7 bases, and 14 bases lay in between. The CDR3 is 14 amino acids. Per the germline V gene, CDR1 is MRHNA and CDR2 is SNTAGT. Concerning this clone: Its cognate antigen is unknown.

The data were produced by immunoSEQ multiplex PCR, yet TCRdb's version contains in-frame clones alone and is incomplete. The table lists 70,000 to 100,000 clones, 82% of them singletons. The TCR originated in a man between 60 and 75 years old with renal cell carcinoma. The chain combines TRBV6-4 with TRBJ2-1; D possibly corresponds to TRBD2 (6 bases). The material sequenced was blood, taken from a patient whose treatment included radiotherapy and nephrectomy. CDR3 protein: CASSGGLPGNEQFF. DNA of the CDR3: TGTGCCAGCAGTGGGGGACTCCCAGGGAATGAGCAGTTCTTC.